The T cell receptor (beta chain) under discussion was sequenced for a study of blood T cell repertoires in COVID-19. Generated by immunoSEQ multiplex PCR, the TCRdb table keeps only in-frame clones and is missing some. The table shows 250,000 to 300,000 clones, with approximately 86% occurring only once. Germline CDR1 is MNHEY and CDR2 is SMNVEV (reference sequence). The CDR3 extends over 16 amino acids. The ends were cut back, 2 bases at V and 0 bases at J, with 14 bases in the middle. This clone was recorded only once. Sequencing was carried out using PBMCs or T cells enriched from blood (not recorded which). V is TRBV27 and J is TRBJ2-7, with D possibly matching TRBD2 (5 bases). This sequence was found in a woman in her 30s who had recovered from COVID-19. The CDR3 loop reads CASSLGAWGVSYEQYF. CDR3 coding DNA: TGTGCCAGCAGTTTAGGCGCCTGGGGAGTCTCCTACGAGCAGTACTTC.